The sequence of this T cell receptor beta chain was determined in a study of T-cell memory formation after mild COVID-19. This clonotype was picked up many times. The CDR3 covers 15 residues. Germline V gene data show CDR1 as DFQATT and CDR2 as SNEGSKA (reference sequence). V dropped 4 bases and J dropped 7 bases, with 20 bases sitting between them. Each CDR3 protein is one row after TCRdb ran MiXCR on the 5' RACE reads. This table has a few hundred thousand distinct CDR3 sequences, less than 25% appearing once. The sequenced material came from PBMCs or a T cell subset sorted from them (not recorded which). This clonotype was sampled from an adult woman who had mild COVID-19 (a few samples of this study predate the infection). Cell type and time point are not known. The chain combines TRBV20-1 with TRBJ2-1; no clear D. CDR3 nucleotide sequence: TGCAGTGCTAACCCTACGGTTGGGCCCTGGAATGAGCAGTTCTTC. Protein product: CSANPTVGPWNEQFF.